This T cell receptor (beta chain) was documented in a study of T cells in women clearing cervical HPV infection. Whole-study results and caveats: Associations may precede or follow infection; HPV-specific or memory T cells were not isolated. Richness differences could reflect unmeasured T-cell content per sample.

Generated by immunoSEQ multiplex PCR, the TCRdb table keeps only in-frame clones and is missing some. The sample includes 25,000 to 35,000 clones. As to this clone: As yet, its antigen is unknown. The read terminates 3 residues ahead of where the CDR3 ends, so the germline J gene completes it.

V was trimmed by 5 bases and J by 1 base, leaving 11 bases between them. This CDR3 has 14 amino acids. Germline V gene data show CDR1 as SGHNT and CDR2 as YENEEA. This clonotype originated in a woman aged 18 to 75 with a cervical HPV16 infection that either progressed to CIN3+ or cleared (not recorded which). Sequenced: blood buffy coat. This sequence joins TRBV11-3 and TRBJ1-1; D is ambiguous. CDR3: CASSNHAGNTEAFF. The sequenced part of the CDR3 DNA is TGTGCCAGCAGCAATCATGCAGGGAACACTGAA.